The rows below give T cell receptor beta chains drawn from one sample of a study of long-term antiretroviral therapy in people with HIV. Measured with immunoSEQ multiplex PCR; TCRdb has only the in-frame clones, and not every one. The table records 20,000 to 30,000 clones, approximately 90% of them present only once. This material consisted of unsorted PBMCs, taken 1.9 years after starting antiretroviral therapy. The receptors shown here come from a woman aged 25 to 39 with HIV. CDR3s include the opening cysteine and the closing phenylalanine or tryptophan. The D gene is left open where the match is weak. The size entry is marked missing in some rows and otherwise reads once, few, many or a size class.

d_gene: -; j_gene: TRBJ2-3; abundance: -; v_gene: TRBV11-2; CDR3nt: TGTGCCAGCAGCCAGGGTACAGCAAGCACAGATACGCAGTATTTT; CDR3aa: CASSQGTASTDTQYF
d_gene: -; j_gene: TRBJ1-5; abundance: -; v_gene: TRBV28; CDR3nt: TGTGCCAGCCTCTCCGGGTCCCCGGGAGGAAATCAGCCCCAGCATTTT; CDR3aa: CASLSGSPGGNQPQHF
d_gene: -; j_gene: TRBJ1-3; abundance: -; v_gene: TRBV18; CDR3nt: TGTGCCAGCTCACCACCGGGGTTAATGCGGGGAAACACCATATATTTT; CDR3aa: CASSPPGLMRGNTIYF
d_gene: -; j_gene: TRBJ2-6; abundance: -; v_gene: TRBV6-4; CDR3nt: TGTGCCAGCAGTGGGGACTCTGGGGCCAACGTCCTGACTTTC; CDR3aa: CASSGDSGANVLTF
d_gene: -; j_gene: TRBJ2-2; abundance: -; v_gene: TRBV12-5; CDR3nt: TGTGCTAGTGGTTTGGGCTTCACCGGGGAGCTGTTTTTT; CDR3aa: CASGLGFTGELFF
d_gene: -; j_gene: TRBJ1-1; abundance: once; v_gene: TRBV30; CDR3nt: TGTGCCTGGAGTGTAGGATCAAACACTGAAGCTTTCTTT; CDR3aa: CAWSVGSNTEAFF
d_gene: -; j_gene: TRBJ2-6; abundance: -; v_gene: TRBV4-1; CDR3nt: TGCGCCAGCAGCCCCGCCTGGGGGTCCTCTGGGGCCAACGTCCTGACTTTC; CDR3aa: CASSPAWGSSGANVLTF
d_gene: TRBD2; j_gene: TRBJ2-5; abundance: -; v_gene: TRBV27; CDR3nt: TGTGCCAGCAGGAAAACGACTAGCGGGGGGGAGACCCAGTACTTC; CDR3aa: CASRKTTSGGETQYF
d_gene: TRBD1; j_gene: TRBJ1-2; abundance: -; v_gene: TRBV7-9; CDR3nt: TGTGCCAGCAGCTTAGCACAGGGGGGCTATGGCTACACCTTC; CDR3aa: CASSLAQGGYGYTF
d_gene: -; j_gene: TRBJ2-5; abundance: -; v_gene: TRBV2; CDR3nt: TGTGCCAGCTCCTGGAGGGTTAGCTTAGAGACCCAGTACTTC; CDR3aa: CASSWRVSLETQYF
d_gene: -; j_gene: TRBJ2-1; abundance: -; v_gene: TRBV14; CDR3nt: TGTGCCAGCAGCCCAGGGCCGTACTCCTACAATGAGCAGTTCTTC; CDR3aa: CASSPGPYSYNEQFF
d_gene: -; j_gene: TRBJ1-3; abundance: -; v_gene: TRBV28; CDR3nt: TGTGCCAGCAGCGTTCGGGGCCTTCGGACGTCTGGAAACACCATATATTTT; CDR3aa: CASSVRGLRTSGNTIYF
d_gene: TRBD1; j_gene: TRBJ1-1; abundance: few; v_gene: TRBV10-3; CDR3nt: TGTGCCATCACCCAGCGGGGGACAGGGATCACTGAAGCTTTCTTT; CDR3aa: CAITQRGTGITEAFF
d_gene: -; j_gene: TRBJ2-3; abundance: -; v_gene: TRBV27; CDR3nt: TGTGCCAGCAGTTTAGCGGTCGGGGGCGCGCTTACAGATACGCAGTATTTT; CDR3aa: CASSLAVGGALTDTQYF
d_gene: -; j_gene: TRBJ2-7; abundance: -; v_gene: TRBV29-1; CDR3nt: TGCAGCGTTTCGGGACTCCTAAAATCCTACGAGCAGTACTTC; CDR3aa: CSVSGLLKSYEQYF
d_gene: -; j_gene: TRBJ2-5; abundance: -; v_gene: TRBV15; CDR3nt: TGTGCCACCAGCAGAGATCCCAGCCCCCAAGAGACCCAGTACTTC; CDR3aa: CATSRDPSPQETQYF
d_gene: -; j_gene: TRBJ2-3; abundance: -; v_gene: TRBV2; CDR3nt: TGTGCCAGCACCTCCGGGACTAGCACAGATACGCAGTATTTT; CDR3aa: CASTSGTSTDTQYF
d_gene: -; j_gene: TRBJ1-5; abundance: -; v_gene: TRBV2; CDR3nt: TGTGCCAGCAGGGGGTCCAATCAGCCCCAGCATTTT; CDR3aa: CASRGSNQPQHF
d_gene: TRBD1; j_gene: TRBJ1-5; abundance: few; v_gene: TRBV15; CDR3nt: TGTGCCACCCAGGTCGGTCCGAGGGGGCTCAATCAGCCCCAGCATTTT; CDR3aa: CATQVGPRGLNQPQHF
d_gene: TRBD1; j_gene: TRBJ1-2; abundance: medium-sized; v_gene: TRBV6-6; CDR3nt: TGTGCCAGCAGTTACTCGACGCAGGGGGCGGATGGCTACACCTTC; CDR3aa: CASSYSTQGADGYTF
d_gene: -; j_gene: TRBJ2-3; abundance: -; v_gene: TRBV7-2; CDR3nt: TGTGTCTACGCGGGGGCGCAACACGCCGAAGACACAGATACGCAGTATTTT; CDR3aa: CVYAGAQHAEDTDTQYF
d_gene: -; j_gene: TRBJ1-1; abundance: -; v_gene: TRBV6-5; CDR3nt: TGTGCCAGCAGTTACCGCGAAGGGAACACTGAAGCTTTCTTT; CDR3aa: CASSYREGNTEAFF
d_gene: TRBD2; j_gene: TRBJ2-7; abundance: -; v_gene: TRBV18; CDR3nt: TGTGCCAGCTCACCGCACAGGGAGGCTAGCGGGGCCGAGCAGTACTTC; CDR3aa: CASSPHREASGAEQYF
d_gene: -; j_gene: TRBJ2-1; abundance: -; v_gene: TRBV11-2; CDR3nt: TGTGCCAGCAGCTTAGATAACCGGGGCGGGGTCAATGAGCAGTTCTTC; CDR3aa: CASSLDNRGGVNEQFF
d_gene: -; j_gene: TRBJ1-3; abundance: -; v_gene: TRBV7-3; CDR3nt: TGTGCCAGCAGCTCGGACAGCTCTGGAAACACCATATATTTT; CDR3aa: CASSSDSSGNTIYF